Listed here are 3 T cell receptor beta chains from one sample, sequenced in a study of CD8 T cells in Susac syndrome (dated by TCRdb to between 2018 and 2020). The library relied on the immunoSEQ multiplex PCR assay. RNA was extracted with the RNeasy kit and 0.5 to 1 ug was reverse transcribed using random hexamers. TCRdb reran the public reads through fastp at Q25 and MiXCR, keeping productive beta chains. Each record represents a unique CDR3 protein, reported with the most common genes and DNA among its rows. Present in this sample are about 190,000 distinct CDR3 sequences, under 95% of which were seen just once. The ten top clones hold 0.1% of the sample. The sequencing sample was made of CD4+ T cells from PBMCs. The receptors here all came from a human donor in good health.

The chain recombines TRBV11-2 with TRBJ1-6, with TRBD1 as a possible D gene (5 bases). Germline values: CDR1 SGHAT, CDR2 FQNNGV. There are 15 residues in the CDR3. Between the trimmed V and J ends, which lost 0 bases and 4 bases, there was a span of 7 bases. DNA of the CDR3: TGTGCCAGCAGCTTAGACGGGGCATATAATTCACCCCTCCACTTT. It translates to CASSLDGAYNSPLHF.

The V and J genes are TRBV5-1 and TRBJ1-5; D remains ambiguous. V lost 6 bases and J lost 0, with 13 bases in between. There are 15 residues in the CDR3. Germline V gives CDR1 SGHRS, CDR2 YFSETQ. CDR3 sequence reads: CASTLSSPSNQPQHF. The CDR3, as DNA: TGCGCCAGCACCCTATCCTCGCCTAGCAATCAGCCCCAGCATTTT.

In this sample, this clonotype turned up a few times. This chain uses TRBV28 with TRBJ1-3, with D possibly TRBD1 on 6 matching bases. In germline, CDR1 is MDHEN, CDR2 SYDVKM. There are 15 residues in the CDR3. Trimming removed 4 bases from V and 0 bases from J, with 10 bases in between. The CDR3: CASSSQGSSGNTIYF. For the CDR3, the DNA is TGTGCCAGCAGTTCACAGGGAAGCTCTGGAAACACCATATATTTT.